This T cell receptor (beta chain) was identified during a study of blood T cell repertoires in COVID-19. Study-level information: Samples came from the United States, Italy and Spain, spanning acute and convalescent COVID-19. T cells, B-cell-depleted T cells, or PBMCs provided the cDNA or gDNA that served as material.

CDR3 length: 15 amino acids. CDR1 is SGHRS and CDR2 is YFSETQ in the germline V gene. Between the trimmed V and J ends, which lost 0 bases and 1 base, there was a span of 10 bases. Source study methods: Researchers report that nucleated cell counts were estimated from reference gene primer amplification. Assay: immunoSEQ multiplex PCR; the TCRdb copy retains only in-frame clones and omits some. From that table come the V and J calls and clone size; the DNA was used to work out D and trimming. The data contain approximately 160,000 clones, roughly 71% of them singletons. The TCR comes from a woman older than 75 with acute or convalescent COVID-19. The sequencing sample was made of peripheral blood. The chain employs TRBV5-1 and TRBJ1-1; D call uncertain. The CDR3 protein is CASSLEIWPNTEAFF. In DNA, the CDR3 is TGCGCCAGCAGCTTGGAGATATGGCCGAACACTGAAGCTTTCTTT.